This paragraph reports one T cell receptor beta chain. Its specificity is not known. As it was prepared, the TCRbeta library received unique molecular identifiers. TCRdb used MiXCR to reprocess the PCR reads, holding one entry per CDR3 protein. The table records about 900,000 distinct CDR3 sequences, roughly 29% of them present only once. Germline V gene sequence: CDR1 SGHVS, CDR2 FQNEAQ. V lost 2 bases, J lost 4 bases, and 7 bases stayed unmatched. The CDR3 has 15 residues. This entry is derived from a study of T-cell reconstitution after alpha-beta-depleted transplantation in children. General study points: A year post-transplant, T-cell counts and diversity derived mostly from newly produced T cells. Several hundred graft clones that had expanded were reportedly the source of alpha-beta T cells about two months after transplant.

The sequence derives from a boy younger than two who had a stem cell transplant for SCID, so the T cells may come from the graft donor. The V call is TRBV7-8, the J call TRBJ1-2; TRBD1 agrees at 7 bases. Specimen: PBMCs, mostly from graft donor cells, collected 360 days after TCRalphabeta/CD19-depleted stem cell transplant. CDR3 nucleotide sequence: TGTGCCAGCAGCTTAACCCAAGGGGACAGCTATGGCTACACCTTC. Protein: CASSLTQGDSYGYTF. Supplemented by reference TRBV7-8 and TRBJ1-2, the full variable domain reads GAGVSQSPRYKVAKRGQDVALRCDPISGHVSLFWYQQALGQGPEFLTYFQNEAQLDKSGLPSDRFFAERPEGSVSTLKIQRTQQEDSAVYLCASSLTQGDSYGYTFGSGTRLTVV.